This record concerns one T cell receptor beta chain sequence. Its antigen is not known. This entry comes from a study of OX40 agonist ivuxolimab in advanced cancers. Findings and limits, study-wide: Some patients without response likewise showed low normalized clonal expansion.

Sequenced by immunoSEQ multiplex PCR; TCRdb stores in-frame clones only, minus some. The table has tens of thousands of clones, around 85% seen once; the top ten hold just under 2%. CDR1 is SGHAT and CDR2 is FQNNGV in the germline V gene. V was clipped by 6 bases and J by 3 bases; unmatched bases: 4. The CDR3 covers 14 residues. Source: CD4+ or CD8+ T cells sorted from blood, taken in a trial of the OX40 agonist ivuxolimab. The rearrangement uses TRBV11-2 and TRBJ2-3, with 9 bases lining up with TRBD2. The TCR sequence derives from an adult with an advanced solid tumor such as melanoma, head and neck, liver or kidney cancer. DNA of the CDR3: TGTGCCAGCAGTCCGGGACTAGCAACAGATACGCAGTATTTT. This translates into CASSPGLATDTQYF.